The 8 T cell receptor beta chains listed next were all sequenced from one sample in a study of blood T cell repertoires in COVID-19. Profiling relied on immunoSEQ multiplex PCR, and the TCRdb table lists in-frame clones only, not all of them. The table has approximately 260,000 clones, approximately 86% seen once. The sequenced sample was PBMCs or T cells enriched from blood (not recorded which). The receptors shown here come from a woman in her forties with acute COVID-19.

The chain has TRBV5-4 and TRBJ1-3; D not certain. The CDR3 has 14 residues. Trimming cost V 0 bases and J 4 bases, with 8 bases left between them. Looked up from germline, CDR1 is SGHNT and CDR2 is YYREEE (reference sequence). This CDR3 reads CASSLAGSGNTIYF. As DNA, the CDR3 is TGTGCCAGCAGCTTGGCCGGTTCCGGAAACACCATATATTTT.

This chain connects TRBV5-1 to TRBJ2-5; the match to TRBD2 covers 10 bases. CDR3 length: 15 residues. V lost 5 bases to trimming and J lost 1 base; unmatched junction nucleotides: 5. CDR1 is SGHRS and CDR2 is YFSETQ in the germline V gene. CDR3 nucleotide sequence: TGCGCCAGCAGGAGAAAGCGGGAGGGCCAAGAGACCCAGTACTTC. This codes for CASRRKREGQETQYF.

The rearrangement uses TRBV15 and TRBJ2-1, with 12 bases aligning to TRBD2. The germline CDR1 and CDR2 sequences are LNHNV and YYDKDF (reference sequence). This CDR3 has 21 amino acids. V dropped 0 bases and J dropped 0; count of bases not matched to a gene: 12. The CDR3 reads CATSREGVPGLAGASYNEQFF. In nucleotides, the CDR3 is TGTGCCACCAGCAGAGAGGGCGTTCCGGGACTAGCGGGTGCCTCCTACAATGAGCAGTTCTTC.

In its sample, this clone was seen once. The V gene is TRBV4-1, the J gene TRBJ2-1; 13 nucleotides agree with TRBD2. V gave up 1 base and J gave up 8 bases; unmatched junction bases: 5. This CDR3 contains 16 residues. In germline, CDR1 is MGHRA, CDR2 YSYEKL. This CDR3 reads CASSQGTSGRMYEQFF. The CDR3 DNA reads as TGCGCCAGCAGCCAAGGGACTAGCGGGAGAATGTATGAGCAGTTCTTC.

The chain employs TRBV30 and TRBJ2-7; TRBD2 is a possible D gene (6 bases). V was shortened by 4 bases and J by 3 bases, with 10 bases between the two germline ends. Germline CDR1 and CDR2: GTSNPN and SVGIG (reference sequence). The CDR3 has 12 amino acids. As DNA, the CDR3 is TGTGCCTGGAAGGCTAGCGTCTACGAGCAGTACTTC. Translating gives CAWKASVYEQYF.

The chain uses TRBV11-2 and TRBJ1-1, with 8 bases matching TRBD1. After removal of 1 base from V and 5 bases from J, the junction contained 12 bases not matched to a gene. The CDR3 is 17 residues long. Germline assignment: CDR1 SGHAT and CDR2 FQNNGV. The DNA of the CDR3 is TGTGCCAGCAGCTTAGGAGCCCAGGGGGCTGGTAGGACTGAAGCTTTCTTT. Encoded protein: CASSLGAQGAGRTEAFF.

V gene TRBV25-1 combines with J gene TRBJ2-7, with 9 bases aligning to TRBD1. Germline CDR1 MGHDK, CDR2 SYGVNS. The CDR3 runs to 15 residues. The ends lost 1 base at V and 3 bases at J; junction bases unmatched: 4. The CDR3 sequence: CASSEFSGQGYEQYF. Written as DNA, the CDR3 is TGTGCCAGCAGTGAATTTTCGGGACAGGGCTACGAGCAGTACTTC.

This chain uses TRBV6-5 with TRBJ2-1; 10 bases match TRBD2. The CDR3 runs 15 residues. Germline V gene data show CDR1 as MNHEY and CDR2 as SVGAGI. The V and J ends lost 6 bases and 10 bases, in that order; junction bases with no gene match: 12. Written as DNA, the CDR3 is TGTGCCAGCAGGCTAGCGGGAGCCACAACGGGAGAGCAGTTCTTC. Its protein is CASRLAGATTGEQFF.